The 21 T cell receptor beta chains presented below share a single source sample, sequenced in a study of blood T cell repertoires in COVID-19. Clones were read by immunoSEQ multiplex PCR, and TCRdb kept only the in-frame ones, dropping some. The table lists about 490,000 clones, 70% to 90% of them singletons. Sequencing used peripheral blood. Every receptor here comes from a human donor in a cohort sampled during active COVID-19.

J is TRBJ1-5 and V is TRBV30; the D gene is possibly TRBD1 (5 bases). Germline CDR1 GTSNPN, CDR2 SVGIG (reference sequence). V was shortened by 0 bases and J by 4 bases, with 16 bases between the two germline ends. The CDR3 loop spans 16 amino acids. DNA for the CDR3: TGTGCCTGGAGTGTACAATTGGGGCAGGGAAATCAGCCCCAGCATTTT. It yields the protein CAWSVQLGQGNQPQHF.

The chain recombines TRBV11-2 with TRBJ1-5, with TRBD1 identical over 8 bases. Germline V gene sequence: CDR1 SGHAT, CDR2 FQNNGV. V was clipped by 7 bases and J by 7 bases; unmatched bases: 9. This CDR3 spans 14 amino acids. The DNA of the CDR3 is TGTGCCAGCAAACCGACAGGGGATAGCCAGCCCCAGCATTTT. Translated, it gives CASKPTGDSQPQHF.

The rearrangement links TRBV18 to TRBJ1-3; 7 bases are a match to TRBD1. This CDR3 region has 16 residues. Per germline, CDR1 KGHSH and CDR2 LQKENI. Trimming at V came to 0 bases and at J to 0 bases, leaving 2 bases not matched to a gene. CDR3 nucleotide sequence: TGTGCCAGCTCACCACCGGGACAGAGCTCTGGAAACACCATATATTTT. This codes for CASSPPGQSSGNTIYF.

This clone has only a few counts. This sequence joins TRBV18 and TRBJ2-2; TRBD1 matches 7 bases. This CDR3 is built from 14 residues. The germline gives CDR1 KGHSH, CDR2 LQKENI. V lost 6 bases and J lost 4; bases outside the gene matches: 5. The CDR3 sequence is CASSERQGTGELFF. In DNA, the CDR3 is TGTGCCAGCTCCGAAAGACAGGGCACCGGGGAGCTGTTTTTT.

The J gene is TRBJ1-1, the V gene TRBV18; D unresolved. Germline assignment: CDR1 KGHSH and CDR2 LQKENI. Trimming pared 6 bases from V and 0 bases from J, leaving 11 bases between. The CDR3 loop spans 14 amino acids. The CDR3 DNA follows: TGTGCCAGCTCTTTGGGCCGTATGAACACTGAAGCTTTCTTT. Amino acids: CASSLGRMNTEAFF.

The gene calls are TRBV5-8 and TRBJ1-6, with 9 nucleotides matching TRBD1. CDR3 size: 16 residues. Trimming removed 4 bases from V and 7 bases from J; junction bases left unmatched: 9. Germline CDR1 and CDR2: SGHTS and YDEGEE. In DNA form, the CDR3 reads TGTGCCAGCAGCCCGGGACAGGGAGGAAGGAATTCACCCCTCCACTTT. Its protein product is CASSPGQGGRNSPLHF.

This chain connects TRBV5-6 to TRBJ1-4, with no clear D. Germline V gene lookup returns CDR1 SGHDT and CDR2 YYEEEE. Trimming shortened V by 4 bases and J by 3 bases, and 10 bases separated the two germline ends. The CDR3 sequence is 14 residues long. CDR3 nucleotides: TGTGCCAGCAGCGCCGGGATTCCTAATGAAAAACTGTTTTTT. The encoded protein is CASSAGIPNEKLFF.

This clone was recorded only once. The rearrangement uses TRBV14 and TRBJ1-2; D is possibly TRBD1 (5 bases). V lost 6 bases and J lost 8, with 19 bases in between. The CDR3 has 14 residues. Germline V gene data show CDR1 as SGHDN and CDR2 as FVKESK. The CDR3 is CASSPGVNVGGYTF. In DNA form, the CDR3 reads TGTGCCAGCAGTCCGGGGGTTAACGTGGGAGGCTACACCTTC.

This clone showed up just once. V gene TRBV19 combines with J gene TRBJ2-1; TRBD1 matches 10 bases. From germline, CDR1 is LNHDA and CDR2 SQIVND (reference sequence). This CDR3 is built from 16 residues. V was pared by 6 bases and J by 4 bases, with 9 bases of the junction left unmatched. The CDR3 DNA follows: TGTGCCAGTAGGGGACAGGGGCCTGGGAGATACAATGAGCAGTTCTTC. Its translation is CASRGQGPGRYNEQFF.

The V gene is TRBV19, the J gene TRBJ2-1; 9 positions agree with TRBD1. CDR1 is LNHDA, CDR2 SQIVND, per germline (reference sequence). The CDR3 length is 16 residues. V trimming: 5 bases; J trimming: 14 bases; junction bases outside the gene matches: 19. The CDR3 coding sequence is TGTGCCAGTAGTCCGAACACCGGGACAGGGCTACGAGGGGAGTTCTTC. It specifies CASSPNTGTGLRGEFF.

This rearrangement joins TRBV15 to TRBJ1-1, with 7 bases lining up with TRBD1. Germline V gene lookup returns CDR1 LNHNV and CDR2 YYDKDF (reference sequence). The CDR3 has 15 residues. With V trimmed by 5 bases and J by 0 bases, 6 bases remained unmatched. CDR3 nucleotides: TGTGCCACCAGCGGGGACAGAGGCTTGAACACTGAAGCTTTCTTT. It is translated as CATSGDRGLNTEAFF.

V gene TRBV2 combines with J gene TRBJ2-3; possible D gene TRBD2, 5 bases. Looked up from germline, CDR1 is SNHLY and CDR2 is FYNNEI. The germline V and J ends were trimmed by 6 bases and 1 base, with 17 bases remaining between them. CDR3 size: 16 residues. The chain's CDR3 is CASSPSGSQRTDTQYF. The CDR3 DNA follows: TGTGCCAGCAGCCCCTCGGGGTCCCAACGCACAGATACGCAGTATTTT.

The CDR3 is CAISPRQGENTEAFF. The CDR3 DNA reads TGTGCCATCAGCCCACGACAGGGGGAGAACACTGAAGCTTTCTTT. The chain combines TRBV10-3 with TRBJ1-1, with 9 nucleotides matching TRBD1. Losses at the gene ends were 6 bases for V and 1 base for J; bases not matched to a gene: 6. This CDR3 is built from 15 residues. Per the germline V gene, CDR1 is ENHRY and CDR2 is SYGVKD.

The chain employs TRBV7-3 and TRBJ1-1; weak D call: TRBD1 (6 bases). The germline V and J ends were trimmed by 6 bases and 0 bases, with 14 bases remaining between them. The CDR3 is 15 residues long. Germline values: CDR1 SGHTA, CDR2 FQGTGA. The CDR3 spells CASSPTGEMNTEAFF. In DNA form, the CDR3 reads TGTGCCAGCAGTCCGACAGGCGAAATGAACACTGAAGCTTTCTTT.

J is TRBJ1-4 and V is TRBV2; D unclear. Germline values: CDR1 SNHLY, CDR2 FYNNEI. The CDR3 extends over 13 amino acids. Trimming shortened V by 7 bases and J by 8 bases, and 14 bases separated the two germline ends. CDR3 DNA: TGTGCCAGCAACGGCAGGTCGAACGAAAAACTGTTTTTT. Its translation is CASNGRSNEKLFF.

The chain recombines TRBV7-2 with TRBJ2-7; D possibly corresponds to TRBD1 (6 bases). CDR3 size: 14 residues. Germline V gene lookup returns CDR1 SGHTA and CDR2 FQGNSA. Trimming removed 6 bases from V and 2 bases from J, with 14 bases in between. The CDR3 region has the DNA TGTGCCAGCAGGTTTGGAGGACAGACCTACGAGCAGTACTTC. Residues: CASRFGGQTYEQYF. The whole variable domain, filled in from reference TRBV7-2 and TRBJ2-7, reads GAGVSQSPSNKVTEKGKDVELRCDPISGHTALYWYRQSLGQGLEFLIYFQGNSAPDKSGLPSDRFSAERTGGSVSTLTIQRTQQEDSAVYLCASRFGGQTYEQYFGPGTRLTVT.

V is TRBV18 and J is TRBJ2-7; 11 bases are a match to TRBD2. This CDR3 is 18 amino acids long. V trimming: 2 bases; J trimming: 5 bases; junction bases outside the gene matches: 14. Germline V CDR1 and CDR2: KGHSH, LQKENI. The DNA for the CDR3 is TGTGCCAGCTCACCATTATATAGCGGGAGGGCCGGCAAGGACGAGCAGTACTTC. Amino acid sequence: CASSPLYSGRAGKDEQYF.

The chain uses TRBV7-2 and TRBJ2-1; the match to TRBD2 covers 7 bases. V lost 6 bases to trimming and J lost 0 bases; unmatched junction nucleotides: 17. Germline assignment: CDR1 SGHTA and CDR2 FQGNSA. The CDR3 consists of 19 residues. The DNA for the CDR3 is TGTGCCAGCAGAGAAGCGGGGTTCGGGGCGGGTAGCTCCTACAATGAGCAGTTCTTC. Translated, it gives CASREAGFGAGSSYNEQFF. Combining the CDR3 with reference TRBV7-2 and TRBJ2-1 gives the whole variable domain GAGVSQSPSNKVTEKGKDVELRCDPISGHTALYWYRQSLGQGLEFLIYFQGNSAPDKSGLPSDRFSAERTGGSVSTLTIQRTQQEDSAVYLCASREAGFGAGSSYNEQFFGPGTRLTVL.

This chain connects TRBV3-1 (or the pseudogene TRBV3-2) to TRBJ2-6, with D unresolved. The CDR3 length is 15 residues. Deletions cut 2 bases from V and 0 bases from J, with 5 bases between. Germline CDR1 and CDR2: LGHDT and YNNKEL (reference sequence). In DNA, the CDR3 is TGTGCCAGCAGCCAAATCTTCTCTGGGGCCAACGTCCTGACTTTC. Protein sequence: CASSQIFSGANVLTF.

V and J are TRBV5-1 and TRBJ1-3; the D is unclear. The V end lost 3 bases, the J end lost 1 base, and 8 bases lay between the germline ends. Germline CDR1 reads SGHRS; CDR2 reads YFSETQ. CDR3 length equals 14 residues. CDR3 amino acids: CASSSSGSGNTIYF. The CDR3, as DNA: TGCGCCAGCAGCTCGTCGGGGTCTGGAAACACCATATATTTT.

The chain uses TRBV6-1 and TRBJ2-7, with D perhaps matching TRBD2 (5 bases). Trimming removed 0 bases from V and 3 bases from J, with 18 bases in between. CDR3 length: 17 amino acids. Looked up from germline, CDR1 is MNHNS and CDR2 is SASEGT. The CDR3 is CASSEALRARGDYEQYF. The CDR3 DNA reads as TGTGCCAGCAGTGAAGCGCTTCGGGCCCGGGGAGACTACGAGCAGTACTTC.